Listed below are T cell receptor beta chains from one sample, sequenced in a study of shared clonotypes between healthy human individuals. Clones were sequenced by immunoSEQ multiplex PCR, and TCRdb holds only the in-frame ones, with some missing. The table shows approximately 1,000,000 clones, with roughly 74% occurring only once. Sequencing was done on a sample of memory CD4+ T cells from PBMCs. These receptors all come from a man younger than 35 in good health. Some clones in this sample may be carry-over from other donors' samples. CDR3s include the opening cysteine and the closing phenylalanine or tryptophan.

TRBJ2-7 | TRBV18 | CASSKGTSVIYEQYF
TRBJ2-3 | TRBV7-7 | CASSLGRPDTQYF
TRBJ2-3 | TRBV5-6 | CASSGRDRGWADTQYF
TRBJ2-3 | TRBV29-1 | CSANGGATDTQYF
TRBJ2-5 | TRBV2 | CASSAGYGGETQYF
TRBJ1-5 | TRBV30 | CAWSGGLSQPQHF
TRBJ1-2 | TRBV5-6 | CASSLERTYTF
TRBJ1-1 | TRBV2 | CASSGQGIAEAFF
TRBJ1-5 | TRBV29-1 | CSVKQGGSNQPQHF
TRBJ2-7 | TRBV15 | CATSRDGVRITQYF